The rows below give T cell receptor beta chains drawn from one sample of a study of blood T cell repertoires in COVID-19. Sequencing used immunoSEQ multiplex PCR; TCRdb keeps in-frame clones, though not all of them. The sample has about 160,000 clones; roughly 80% are singletons. Sequencing was carried out using peripheral blood. The receptors were sampled from a woman at least 80 years old with acute or convalescent COVID-19. CDR3s include the opening cysteine and the closing phenylalanine or tryptophan. The order of the fields is V gene, clone size, J gene, D gene, CDR3 DNA, CDR3 protein. The D gene is left open where the match is weak. Some rows mark clone size as missing; the rest say once, few, many or name a class of expanded clone.

>TRBV25-1|.|TRBJ1-1|.
TGTGCCAGCAGACAGGGATATGGTTGGGACACTGAAGCTTTCTTT
CASRQGYGWDTEAFF
>TRBV9|.|TRBJ2-3|.
TGTGCCAGCAGCGTAGCTCCAGGGCCGACAGATACGCAGTATTTT
CASSVAPGPTDTQYF
>TRBV4-1|.|TRBJ1-2|TRBD1
TGCGCCAGCAGCCAGCGACAGGGGGTTGGAGATGGCTACACCTTC
CASSQRQGVGDGYTF
>TRBV14|many|TRBJ2-1|.
TGTGCCAGCAGCCAAGAGACCGGGACAGAGCAGTTCTTC
CASSQETGTEQFF
>TRBV5-8|.|TRBJ1-3|TRBD1
TGTGCCAGCAGCTATCAGGGGGCAGTAATTTCTGGAAACACCATATATTTT
CASSYQGAVISGNTIYF
>TRBV12-2|.|TRBJ1-2|.
TGTGCAAGTCGCTTAGTACGTCTGTCGGTTAACTATGGCTACACCTTC
CASRLVRLSVNYGYTF
>TRBV3-1/TRBV3-2|once|TRBJ2-3|TRBD1
TGTGCCAGCAGCCCCCGACAGGGGAGCACAGATACGCAGTATTTT
CASSPRQGSTDTQYF
>TRBV7-3|.|TRBJ1-2|TRBD1
TGTGCCAGCAGCCCCCGACAGGGCCCGAACTATGGCTACACCTTC
CASSPRQGPNYGYTF
>TRBV4-2|once|TRBJ1-2|TRBD1
TGTGCCAGCAGCCAAGGGGACAGCAACTATGGCTACACCTTC
CASSQGDSNYGYTF
>TRBV9|few|TRBJ2-3|TRBD2
TGTGCCAGCAGCCCGGCGGCAGGGAGGGTCACAGATACGCAGTATTTT
CASSPAAGRVTDTQYF
>TRBV29-1|.|TRBJ2-7|TRBD2
TGCAGCGGGGGGACTAGCGGGAGTACTGGCGAGCAGTACTTC
CSGGTSGSTGEQYF
>TRBV7-2|once|TRBJ1-1|.
TGTGCCAGCAGCTTAGACAGGGTGAACACTGAAGCTTTCTTT
CASSLDRVNTEAFF
>TRBV9|.|TRBJ2-1|TRBD2
TGTGCCAGCAGCGTAGAGGGGCTAGCGGGGGGAAGAGTCAATGAGCAGTTCTTC
CASSVEGLAGGRVNEQFF
>TRBV7-3|few|TRBJ2-3|.
TGTGCCAGCAGCTTAGAGGGCTCGGTCCCTACGCAGTATTTT
CASSLEGSVPTQYF
>TRBV29-1|.|TRBJ2-2|TRBD2
TGCAGCGTCTTGGCGGGGGGTAACACCGGGGAGCTGTTTTTT
CSVLAGGNTGELFF
>TRBV2|.|TRBJ2-2|TRBD2
TGTGCCAGCAGTTTCAGCGGGGGGGCTAACACCGGGGAGCTGTTTTTT
CASSFSGGANTGELFF
>TRBV7-2|once|TRBJ2-7|TRBD1
TGTGCCAGCAGCTCCGCCCCCGGGACAGTATACGAGCAGTACTTC
CASSSAPGTVYEQYF
>TRBV10-1|once|TRBJ2-1|TRBD2
TGCGCCAGCAGTCTTGCGGGAGCCTACAATGAGCAGTTCTTC
CASSLAGAYNEQFF
>TRBV3-1/TRBV3-2|.|TRBJ1-6|.
TGTGCCAGCAGCGGTACCGGGAGCTCCTATAATTCACCCCTCCACTTT
CASSGTGSSYNSPLHF
>TRBV7-9|.|TRBJ2-1|TRBD2
TGTGCCAGCAGCTCGGGACTACCAGGCAATGAGCAGTTCTTC
CASSSGLPGNEQFF
>TRBV4-2|.|TRBJ2-2|TRBD2
TGTGCCAGCAGCCAAGGGACTAGCGGGAGGACCGGGGAGCTGTTTTTT
CASSQGTSGRTGELFF
>TRBV5-1|.|TRBJ2-1|TRBD2
TGCGCCAGCAGCGATGGGACTAGCGGGGTGATTGGTGAGCAGTTCTTC
CASSDGTSGVIGEQFF
>TRBV20-1|.|TRBJ1-2|.
TGCAGTGCTAGTATGCCAGGGGCGGTCTATGGCTACACCTTC
CSASMPGAVYGYTF
>TRBV4-2|.|TRBJ2-2|TRBD1
TGTGCCAGCAGCCAAGAGGTTCAGGGGGCAGTGACCGGGGAGCTGTTTTTT
CASSQEVQGAVTGELFF
>TRBV11-2|.|TRBJ2-7|TRBD1
TGTGCCAGTTCCCGGGGACAGGGCTACGAGCAGTACTTC
CASSRGQGYEQYF
>TRBV7-8|.|TRBJ1-1|TRBD1
TGTGCCAGCAGCAGCCGGGACAGGGATAACATGAACACTGAAGCTTTCTTT
CASSSRDRDNMNTEAFF
>TRBV6-5|once|TRBJ1-5|.
TGTGCCAGCGGCGGCAGGGGAGACAATCAGCCCCAGCATTTT
CASGGRGDNQPQHF
>TRBV30|.|TRBJ2-2|TRBD2
TGTGCCTGGAGTGTAGGCGGGAGAATGAACACCGGGGAGCTGTTTTTT
CAWSVGGRMNTGELFF
>TRBV25-1|.|TRBJ2-2|TRBD1
TGTGCCAGCGGAACAGGGGTCCGCACCGGGGAGCTGTTTTTT
CASGTGVRTGELFF
>TRBV5-1|.|TRBJ2-7|.
TGCGCCAGCAGCCCCCGGGGGAGGACGACCGGCTACGAGCAGTACTTC
CASSPRGRTTGYEQYF
>TRBV10-3|.|TRBJ1-1|TRBD1
TGTGCCATCAGTGATTGGACAGGGTGGGCTTTCTTT
CAISDWTGWAFF
>TRBV19|.|TRBJ1-1|TRBD1
TGTGCCAGTACGAGGGGGCTGACTGAAGCTTTCTTT
CASTRGLTEAFF
>TRBV29-1|.|TRBJ2-7|.
TGCAGCGGCCATGTTGCCGGGGATGTAGGGTACGAGCAGTACTTC
CSGHVAGDVGYEQYF
>TRBV15|.|TRBJ1-1|.
TGTGCCACCAGCAGAGATCTGGGCTTCGAAGCTTTCTTT
CATSRDLGFEAFF
>TRBV4-3|.|TRBJ1-2|.
TGCGCCAGCACCTTTGGAAGGGGAAGTTATGGCTACACCTTC
CASTFGRGSYGYTF
>TRBV3-1/TRBV3-2|few|TRBJ1-2|.
TGTGCCAGCAGCCACGTATCGGGACACTCTGGCTACACCTTC
CASSHVSGHSGYTF
>TRBV9|.|TRBJ1-1|TRBD1
TGTGCCAGCAGCAAGAACAGGGGGGGCACTGAAGCTTTCTTT
CASSKNRGGTEAFF
>TRBV14|.|TRBJ1-1|.
TGTGCCAGCAGCATATCCTTGAACACTGAAGCTTTCTTT
CASSISLNTEAFF
>TRBV10-3|.|TRBJ1-4|TRBD1
TGTGCCATCAGTGAATCGGACAGGGTAGGAGAAAAACTGTTTTTT
CAISESDRVGEKLFF
>TRBV19|.|TRBJ1-3|.
TGTGCCAGTAGCACAAGCGGATTCACCATATATTTT
CASSTSGFTIYF
>TRBV6-5|.|TRBJ1-6|.
TGTGCCAGCAGACCCCAAACAAATTCACCCCTCCACTTT
CASRPQTNSPLHF
>TRBV15|.|TRBJ2-7|TRBD1
TGTGCCACCAGCAGAGATTGGGACAGGGCGGGCGAGCAGTACTTC
CATSRDWDRAGEQYF
>TRBV5-1|.|TRBJ2-7|TRBD2
TGCGCCAGCAGCTTGGAAGCGGGGGCCCCCTCCTACGAGCAGTACTTC
CASSLEAGAPSYEQYF
>TRBV11-1|.|TRBJ1-2|TRBD1
TGTGCCAGCAGCCAGGGGGCGGCCCACTATGGCTACACCTTC
CASSQGAAHYGYTF
>TRBV19|.|TRBJ1-5|.
TGTGCCACCTATCCATCCCAGGGTTCCAATCAGCCCCAGCATTTT
CATYPSQGSNQPQHF
>TRBV14|.|TRBJ1-2|.
TGTGCCAGCAGCCAAGCCTCTCAGGGGAGCGGCTACACCTTC
CASSQASQGSGYTF
>TRBV15|.|TRBJ2-1|.
TGTGCCACCAGCAGAGATAGAGGGCGAAGCCGGGTAAGCAATGAGCAGTTCTTC
CATSRDRGRSRVSNEQFF
>TRBV11-3|.|TRBJ2-5|TRBD2
TGTGCCAGCAGCTACCGACTAGCGGGGGGGCAAGAGACCCAGTACTTC
CASSYRLAGGQETQYF
>TRBV7-9|.|TRBJ2-5|TRBD1
TGTGCCAGCAGCTTGGGACAGAGGCCAGAAGAGACCCAGTACTTC
CASSLGQRPEETQYF
>TRBV6-4|.|TRBJ2-5|.
TGTGCCAGCAAATGGATACGGACACAAAACAGGGAGACCCAGTACTTC
CASKWIRTQNRETQYF
>TRBV5-6|.|TRBJ2-3|TRBD1
TGTGCCAGCAGCCCCCGGGACAGATACACAGATACGCAGTATTTT
CASSPRDRYTDTQYF
>TRBV5-1|.|TRBJ2-7|TRBD1
TGCGCCAGCAGCTTACGGACAGGGTCCTACGAGCAGTACTTC
CASSLRTGSYEQYF
>TRBV7-2|.|TRBJ1-1|TRBD1
TGTGCCAGCAGCTTAGTCACAGGGGGCGTCACTGAAGCTTTCTTT
CASSLVTGGVTEAFF
>TRBV5-1|.|TRBJ2-1|TRBD1
TGCGCCAGTAGAACGGGACAGGGTCTATTCTACAATGAGCAGTTCTTC
CASRTGQGLFYNEQFF